The 3 T cell receptor beta chains presented below share a single source sample, sequenced in a study of blood T cell repertoires in COVID-19 (dated by TCRdb to 2020 to 2021). The method behind the library was the immunoSEQ multiplex PCR assay. In TCRdb, the immuneACCESS table is reduced to in-frame sequences with V and J assigned. These tables do not hold every clone; where another copy was compared, an unresolved V gene accounts for under half, and the others remain unexplained. The sample yields 90,000 or so clones; about 87% were counted once. The top ten clonotypes cover about 0.51% of the sample. Sequencing was carried out using peripheral blood. Receptors were obtained from a man in his 60s with acute or convalescent COVID-19.

This clone has a single count. The genes are TRBV20-1 and TRBJ1-2, with 8 bases lining up with TRBD1. CDR3 length: 15 amino acids. CDR1 is DFQATT and CDR2 is SNEGSKA in the germline V gene (reference sequence). The V segment lost 3 bases and the J segment 5 bases; nucleotides outside the gene matches: 11. CDR3 bases: TGCAGTGCTAGTGAAGATGGGCAGGGGGCTTATGGCTACACCTTC. This translates into CSASEDGQGAYGYTF.

The chain links TRBV2 to TRBJ2-5, with 9 bases fitting TRBD1. This CDR3 spans 16 amino acids. The germline V gene encodes CDR1 SNHLY and CDR2 FYNNEI. V lost 9 bases, J lost 2 bases, and 13 bases stayed unmatched. CDR3 DNA: TGTGCCAGGTCCGGGCCCGGACAGGGGTTACAAGAGACCCAGTACTTC. Its protein product is CARSGPGQGLQETQYF.

The chain is built from TRBV28 and TRBJ1-4; D possibly corresponds to TRBD1 (5 bases). The germline V gene has CDR1 MDHEN and CDR2 SYDVKM. The CDR3 consists of 15 residues. V was shortened by 7 bases and J by 1 base, with 13 bases between the two germline ends. This CDR3 is CASTIGGLTNEKLFF. The CDR3 DNA follows: TGTGCCAGCACTATCGGGGGATTAACTAATGAAAAACTGTTTTTT.